Reported below is one T cell receptor (beta chain). Only a few counts were recorded for this clonotype. Which antigen it targets is not known. Base qualities are missing; no much larger clone stands one base away. The V end gives up 3 bases and the J end 5 bases, leaving 8 bases in the junction not matched to a gene. The germline V gene (reference sequence) specifies DFQATT as CDR1 and SNEGSKA as CDR2. The CDR3, from cysteine to phenylalanine, totals 16 residues. Kept here is only the CDR3 DNA, which spans 48 bases and is read in frame from base 1. The record originates from a study of vaccination and CD4 T cells after COVID-19 (dated by TCRdb to 2022 to 2024). At the level of the whole study: Convalescent patients had a positive SARS-CoV-2 result on nasal swab PCR, and of these patients, nine had mild disease and one had severe disease. The convalescent cohort included six males and four females, with two Hispanic individuals, seven Caucasians, two Asians and one multiracial person. Participants got two doses of the Pfizer-BioNTech BNT162b2 vaccine (n=8) or two doses of the Moderna mRNA-1273 vaccine (n=2). Post-COVID blood samples from convalescent patients were collected a median of about 100 days after diagnosis, with a range of 35 to 161 days. Post-vaccine blood samples were collected a median of about 66 days after the second vaccine dose, ranging from roughly 12 to 250 days. Culture stimuli were overlapping spike peptide pools from SARS-CoV-2 and from the common cold coronaviruses HCoV-NL63, HCoV-OC43 and HCoV-229E. In control cultures, a CEFX viral epitope pool was used as positive control, an HIV-1 Nef peptide pool was used as negative control, or no peptide was added. In ten to eleven COVID-19 convalescent patients and a handful of infection-naive healthy vaccine recipients, the spike-specific CD4+ TCR repertoire before mRNA vaccination was compared with the repertoire after mRNA vaccination.

The treatment or condition label on this specimen signifies: approximately nine-day PBMC culture with coronavirus spike peptide pools or control peptides (ViraFEST assay). The ViraFEST assay, used in the study, expanded antigen-specific T cells with peptide pools and then identified the expanded clonotypes through TCR sequencing. The convalescent patients' positive SARS-CoV-2 PCR tests fell between March and December 2020, which was before the Alpha, Beta and Delta variants emerged in the United States. Each well held 2.2 million or so PBMCs cultured with around 9 ug/ml peptide pools in IMDM containing around 5% human AB serum and about 10 IU/ml IL-2. Half of the culture medium was replaced with fresh IL-2-containing medium on days 3 and 7. After nine to eleven days of culture, CD4+ T cells were isolated by negative selection with the EasySep CD4+ T cell isolation kit. PBMCs were separated from whole blood using Ficoll-Paque Plus gradient centrifugation and then either used fresh or cryopreserved at -140C. Culture conditions were generally each tested in triplicate wells.

Broader findings and caveats from the paper: The median number of SARS-CoV-2-reactive clonotypes rose from roughly 20 after infection to 30 to 45 after vaccination, but the change was not significant. Among convalescent patients, a median roughly 90% of the SARS-CoV-2-reactive clones seen after vaccination appeared only after vaccination, which suggests priming specific to the vaccine. In convalescent patients, nearly all vaccine-specific clones (304 of 307) were found to be mono-reactive for SARS-CoV-2 spike rather than cross-reactive with common cold coronaviruses. Relatively few convalescent patients were included in the study, and early timepoints after natural infection were not analyzed.

Library generation was performed with PCR. TCR sequencing of DNA from cultured CD4+ T cells used the Oncomine TCR Beta short-read assay at the Johns Hopkins FTIC core. Genomic DNA was extracted from the cultured CD4+ T cells with the QIAamp micro DNA kit. Oncomine TCR Beta libraries from cultured CD4+ T cells were pooled using unique dual indexes and sequenced on an Illumina iSeq 100. Per the source publication's procedure: Non-productive sequences were removed, and CDR3s that did not start with C, did not end with F or W, or were shorter than 7 amino acids were discarded. The MANAFEST web application identified antigen-specific clonotypes by comparing peptide-stimulated wells against reference wells and other culture wells. For a clone to be called positive, the clone needed an FDR below 0.05, an odds ratio above 5, and a productive frequency above 0.1% in at least two of three replicate wells. A clonotype counted as cross-reactive if it showed significant expansion both in the SARS-CoV-2 spike wells and in at least one common cold coronavirus spike condition. Using R version 3.6.1, CDR3 homology was evaluated through Levenshtein distances (stringdist) along with unrooted phylogenetic trees (ape). TCRdb trimmed the raw reads at Q25, called clones with MiXCR and kept productive beta chains. Entries that share a CDR3 protein sequence are merged under the most common genes and DNA. The V and J calls reflect TCRdb's pipeline rather than the authors' work. For this sample there are 15,000 to 20,000 distinct CDR3 sequences; around 45% appear just once. The top ten clones comprise 4% of the sample.

The receptor was derived from a human donor who had recovered from COVID-19. Source: CD4+ T cells from blood, cultured in vitro, taken before SARS-CoV-2 vaccination. Recombination joined TRBV20-1 with TRBJ2-2; 11 of the junction bases match TRBD2. The CDR3 corresponds to CSASRSGLAGTGELFF. In nucleotide form, the sequence is TGCAGTGCTAGCAGGTCAGGACTAGCGGGTACCGGGGAGCTGTTTTTT.